The 12 T cell receptor beta chains below all came from one sample that was sequenced in a study of T cell responses to AZD1222 COVID-19 vaccine. TCRdb keeps only in-frame clones here, not all; method: immunoSEQ multiplex PCR. The table shows 140,000 to 150,000 clones, with 90% to 95% occurring only once. The material was peripheral blood, obtained on day 0 of MenACWY control vaccination. Receptors originate from an adult in good health.

This sequence joins TRBV28 and TRBJ1-1; possibly TRBD1 for D (5 bases). V dropped 2 bases and J dropped 1 base, with 14 bases sitting between them. The CDR3 length is 16 residues. The germline V gene encodes CDR1 MDHEN and CDR2 SYDVKM. CDR3: CASSLLPGGGNTEAFF. The CDR3 nucleotides read TGTGCCAGCAGTTTACTCCCCGGGGGTGGGAACACTGAAGCTTTCTTT. Based on the CDR3 plus reference TRBV28 and TRBJ1-1, the full variable domain is DVKVTQSSRYLVKRTGEKVFLECVQDMDHENMFWYRQDPGLGLRLIYFSYDVKMKEKGDIPEGYSVSREKKERFSLILESASTNQTSMYLCASSLLPGGGNTEAFFGQGTRLTVV.

The chain combines TRBV5-1 with TRBJ1-6; the D is unclear. CDR3 length: 14 amino acids. In germline, CDR1 is SGHRS, CDR2 YFSETQ. With 0 bases removed from V and 6 bases from J, the gap between germline ends came to 7 bases. The CDR3 protein is CASSLGQFNSPLHF. The CDR3 DNA reads TGCGCCAGCAGCTTGGGACAATTTAATTCACCCCTCCACTTT.

The chain joins TRBV19 to TRBJ2-5; possible D gene TRBD2, 6 bases. Germline V CDR1 and CDR2: LNHDA, SQIVND (reference sequence). Between the trimmed V and J ends, which lost 3 bases and 4 bases, there was a span of 21 bases. The CDR3 contains 17 residues. CDR3 protein: CASSISGRSARGETQYF. The CDR3 DNA sequence: TGTGCCAGTAGTATTAGCGGCAGGTCGGCCCGGGGAGAGACCCAGTACTTC.

V and J are TRBV27 and TRBJ1-2, with D maybe TRBD1 (6 bases). The V and J ends lost 7 bases and 8 bases respectively, with 17 bases between them. The CDR3 has 13 residues. Germline CDR1 and CDR2: MNHEY and SMNVEV (reference sequence). The CDR3 protein is CASTGRQGLGYTF. The CDR3 bases are TGTGCCAGCACTGGGCGTCAGGGGCTAGGCTACACCTTC.

The chain recombines TRBV21-1 with TRBJ1-1; the table's D gene call, TRBD1, was not cross checked with the DNA. TRBV21-1 is shown as a pseudogene. The CDR3 extends over 13 amino acids. Here the CDR3 reads CASSNRTATEAFF. As DNA, the CDR3 is TGTGCCAGCAGCAACCGGACAGCCACTGAAGCTTTCTTT.

This chain links TRBV24-1 with TRBJ2-1, with 7 bases matching TRBD2. The CDR3 consists of 18 residues. V was pared by 3 bases and J by 7 bases, with 17 bases of the junction left unmatched. Germline loops: CDR1 KGHDR, CDR2 SFDVKD. The CDR3: CATSDAPGSGVITNEQFF. The CDR3 region has the DNA TGTGCCACCAGTGATGCCCCGGGGAGCGGGGTGATAACGAATGAGCAGTTCTTC.

The chain joins TRBV27 to TRBJ2-7; maybe TRBD2 (6 bases). Between the trimmed V and J ends, which lost 5 bases and 3 bases, there was a span of 20 bases. CDR1 is MNHEY and CDR2 is SMNVEV in the germline V gene (reference sequence). The CDR3 runs to 16 residues. CDR3 region: CASSPRGGLAFYEQYF. The CDR3, as DNA: TGTGCCAGCAGTCCAAGAGGAGGGCTAGCATTCTACGAGCAGTACTTC.

This clone came up a few times. V and J are TRBV3-1 (or the pseudogene TRBV3-2) and TRBJ1-1, with D unclear. Germline V gene sequence: CDR1 LGHDT, CDR2 YNNKEL (reference sequence). The CDR3 is made up of 14 amino acids. V was shortened by 0 bases and J by 10 bases, with 15 bases between the two germline ends. As DNA, the CDR3 is TGTGCCAGCAGCCAAGATTATGAGGGTTTGGCAGCTTTCTTT. It codes for CASSQDYEGLAAFF.

V usage is TRBV4-2 and J usage is TRBJ2-2, with TRBD2 matching over 9 bases. Germline CDR1 LGHNA, CDR2 YNFKEQ. V lost 0 bases and J lost 5; bases outside the gene matches: 1. The CDR3 is 15 residues long. The chain's CDR3 is CASSQDSGGTGELFF. The CDR3 bases are TGTGCCAGCAGCCAAGATAGCGGGGGTACCGGGGAGCTGTTTTTT.

The rearrangement uses TRBV9 and TRBJ2-2; D may be TRBD2 (6 bases). The CDR3 consists of 14 residues. The V and J ends lost 3 bases and 4 bases respectively, with 10 bases between them. The germline gives CDR1 SGDLS, CDR2 YYNGEE. CDR3 protein: CASSAGDSTGELFF. The CDR3 region has the DNA TGTGCCAGCAGCGCGGGGGATAGCACCGGGGAGCTGTTTTTT.

This clone was found a few times. This chain joins TRBV5-1 and TRBJ2-3; no clear D. Germline values: CDR1 SGHRS, CDR2 YFSETQ. This CDR3 comprises 17 residues. Trimming took off 5 bases at V and 6 bases at J, with 25 bases between the two ends. As DNA, the CDR3 is TGCGCCAGCAGAACCCTTTACATAAGGGCGGTGGGGGATACGCAGTATTTT. Its translation is CASRTLYIRAVGDTQYF.

This chain connects TRBV2 to TRBJ2-3; possibly TRBD2 for D (7 bases). The CDR3 loop spans 16 amino acids. The ends were cut back, 7 bases at V and 6 bases at J, with 23 bases in the middle. Looked up from germline, CDR1 is SNHLY and CDR2 is FYNNEI. The CDR3 region has the DNA TGTGCCAGCAATAGGGGCTGGGGAGGGGGTAAGGATACGCAGTATTTT. Translating gives CASNRGWGGGKDTQYF.